The T cell receptor beta chain described here comes from a study of blood T cell repertoires in COVID-19. CDR1 KGHSH and CDR2 LQKENI come from the germline V gene. The CDR3 contains 13 residues. V lost 5 bases to trimming and J lost 5 bases, with 9 bases between them. Study processing details: Nucleated cell counts were estimated from reference gene primer amplification. Generated by immunoSEQ multiplex PCR, the TCRdb table keeps only in-frame clones and is missing some. V, J and clone size are those of that table, while D and trimming were read from the DNA. The table lists tens of thousands of clones, 89% of them singletons.

The origin of this receptor is a woman between 55 and 75 years old with COVID-19, enrolled during active disease. The gene calls are TRBV18 and TRBJ1-4; D is undetermined. What was sequenced was peripheral blood. The CDR3 sequence: CASSSGENEKLFF. The DNA for the CDR3 is TGTGCCAGCTCATCAGGCGAAAATGAAAAACTGTTTTTT. Using reference TRBV18 and TRBJ1-4 for the parts outside the CDR3, the full variable domain is NAGVMQNPRHLVRRRGQEARLRCSPMKGHSHVYWYRQLPEEGLKFMVYLQKENIIDESGMPKERFSAEFPKEGPSILRIQQVVRGDSAAYFCASSSGENEKLFFGSGTQLSVL.